This TCR beta chain was sequenced for a study of T-cell reconstitution after alpha-beta-depleted transplantation in children. Study-level findings and limits: Some patients' high day-60 TCRbeta diversity was traced to surviving recipient T cells and thymic progenitors. Several hundred expanded graft clones reportedly were the source of alpha-beta T cells about two months after transplant.

Preparation of the TCRbeta library was carried out with unique molecular identifiers. TCRdb redid the calling of the PCR reads with MiXCR, one entry per CDR3 protein. The sample consists of 85,000 to 120,000 distinct CDR3 sequences, less than 6% of them appearing once. On this clonotype itself: Antigen: not known.

The CDR3 extends over 12 amino acids. With 6 bases removed from V and 7 bases from J, the gap between germline ends came to 12 bases. The chain joins TRBV12-3 or TRBV12-4 to TRBJ1-2; no clear D. This receptor was obtained from a female patient younger than 10 who had a stem cell transplant for Fanconi anemia, so the T cells may come from the graft donor. This specimen was PBMCs, mostly from graft donor cells, taken 60 days after TCRalphabeta/CD19-depleted stem cell transplant. CDR3 amino acids: CASSLSLRGYTF. CDR3 in DNA: TGTGCCAGCAGCCTTTCGCTACGTGGCTACACCTTC.